This entry describes one T cell receptor beta chain. Germline V gene data show CDR1 as MNHNY and CDR2 as SVGAGI (reference sequence). This CDR3 spans 12 amino acids. V lost 2 bases and J lost 8, with 9 bases in between. The sample comes from a study of blood T cell repertoires in COVID-19. On the study more broadly: Italy, Spain and the United States were the sources of the convalescent and acute COVID-19 samples. T cells, B-cell-depleted T cells, or PBMCs provided the cDNA or gDNA that served as material.

As originally analysed: Scientists estimated how many nucleated cells there were by amplifying reference gene primers. The method was immunoSEQ multiplex PCR; TCRdb's version includes in-frame clones alone and lacks a portion of them. V, J and clone size are taken as reported in that table, and D and trimming were inferred from the DNA itself. Seen here are roughly 91,000 clones, almost 85% observed once, and the top ten hold more than 1%. The TCR comes from a woman aged 80 or over with acute or convalescent COVID-19. Sequencing was carried out using peripheral blood. V is TRBV6-6 and J is TRBJ1-2; D uncertain. CDR3 DNA: TGTGCCAGCAGTTACAGGAGTCAGGGCTACACCTTC. It yields the protein CASSYRSQGYTF.